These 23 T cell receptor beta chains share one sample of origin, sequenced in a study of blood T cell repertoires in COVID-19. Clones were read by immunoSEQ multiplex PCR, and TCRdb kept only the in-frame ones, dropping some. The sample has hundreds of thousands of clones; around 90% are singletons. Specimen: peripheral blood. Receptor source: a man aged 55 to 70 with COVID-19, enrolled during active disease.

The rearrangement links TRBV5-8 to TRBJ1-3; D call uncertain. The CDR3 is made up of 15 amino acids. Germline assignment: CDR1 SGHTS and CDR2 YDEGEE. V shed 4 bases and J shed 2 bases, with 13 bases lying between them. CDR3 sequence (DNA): TGTGCCAGCAGCCTTCGGGATGGAGCTGGAAACACCATATATTTT. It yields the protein CASSLRDGAGNTIYF.

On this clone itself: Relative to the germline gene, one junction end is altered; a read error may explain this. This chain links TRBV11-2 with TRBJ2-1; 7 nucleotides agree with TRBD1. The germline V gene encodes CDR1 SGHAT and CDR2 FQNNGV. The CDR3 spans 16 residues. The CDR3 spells CASSLDRAFPYNEQFF. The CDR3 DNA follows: TGTGCCAGCAGCCTAGACAGGGCCTTTCCATACAATGAGCAGTTCTTC.

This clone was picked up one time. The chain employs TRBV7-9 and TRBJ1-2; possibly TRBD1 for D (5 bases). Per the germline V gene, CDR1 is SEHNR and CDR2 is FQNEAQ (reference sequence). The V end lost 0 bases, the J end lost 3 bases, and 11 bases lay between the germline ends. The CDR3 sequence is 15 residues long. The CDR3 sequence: CASSLASTGDYGYTF. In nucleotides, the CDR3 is TGTGCCAGCAGCTTAGCGAGTACAGGCGACTATGGCTACACCTTC.

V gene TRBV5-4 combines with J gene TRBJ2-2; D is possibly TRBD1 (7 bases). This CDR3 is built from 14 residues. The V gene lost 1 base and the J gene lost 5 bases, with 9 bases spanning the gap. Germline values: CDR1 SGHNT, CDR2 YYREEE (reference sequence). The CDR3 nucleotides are TGTGCCAGCAGCTTGCAGGGGGGAACCGGGGAGCTGTTTTTT. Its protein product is CASSLQGGTGELFF.

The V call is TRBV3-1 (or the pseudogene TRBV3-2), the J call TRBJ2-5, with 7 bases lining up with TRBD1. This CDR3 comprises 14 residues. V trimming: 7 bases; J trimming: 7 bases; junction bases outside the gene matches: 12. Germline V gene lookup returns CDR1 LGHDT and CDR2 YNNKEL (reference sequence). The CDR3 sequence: CASTLTGRDGTQYF. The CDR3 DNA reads TGTGCCAGCACCCTGACAGGGCGAGATGGGACCCAGTACTTC.

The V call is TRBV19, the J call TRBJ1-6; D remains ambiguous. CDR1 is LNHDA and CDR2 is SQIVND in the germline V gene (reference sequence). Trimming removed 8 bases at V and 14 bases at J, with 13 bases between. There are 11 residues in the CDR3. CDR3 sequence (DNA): TGTGCCAGTGGTTCGGGTCAAGCCCTCCACTTT. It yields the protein CASGSGQALHF.

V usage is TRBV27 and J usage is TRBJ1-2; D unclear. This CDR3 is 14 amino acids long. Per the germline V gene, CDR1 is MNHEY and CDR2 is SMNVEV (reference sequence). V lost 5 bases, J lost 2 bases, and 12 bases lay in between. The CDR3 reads CASSLGAENYGYTF. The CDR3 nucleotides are TGTGCCAGCAGTCTGGGTGCGGAAAACTATGGCTACACCTTC.

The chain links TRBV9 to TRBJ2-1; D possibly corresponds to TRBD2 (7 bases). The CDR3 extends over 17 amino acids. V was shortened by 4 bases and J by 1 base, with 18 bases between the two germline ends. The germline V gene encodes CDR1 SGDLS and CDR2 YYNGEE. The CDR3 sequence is CASSPRGGGASYNEQFF. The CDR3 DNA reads TGTGCCAGCAGCCCCCGAGGAGGGGGGGCGTCCTACAATGAGCAGTTCTTC. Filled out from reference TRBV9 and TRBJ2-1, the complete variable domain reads DSGVTQTPKHLITATGQRVTLRCSPRSGDLSVYWYQQSLDQGLQFLIQYYNGEERAKGNILERFSAQQFPDLHSELNLSSLELGDSALYFCASSPRGGGASYNEQFFGPGTRLTVL.

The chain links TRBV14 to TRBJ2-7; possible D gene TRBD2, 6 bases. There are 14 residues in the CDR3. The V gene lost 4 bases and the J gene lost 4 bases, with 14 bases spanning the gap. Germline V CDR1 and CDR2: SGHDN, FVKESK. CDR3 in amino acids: CASSPGRGEYEQYF. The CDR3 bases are TGTGCCAGCAGCCCAGGGCGCGGGGAGTACGAGCAGTACTTC.

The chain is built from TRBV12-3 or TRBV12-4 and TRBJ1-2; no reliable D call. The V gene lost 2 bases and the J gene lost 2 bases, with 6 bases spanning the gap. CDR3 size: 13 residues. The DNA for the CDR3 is TGTGCCAGCAGTTTAACAATGAACTATGGCTACACCTTC. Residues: CASSLTMNYGYTF.

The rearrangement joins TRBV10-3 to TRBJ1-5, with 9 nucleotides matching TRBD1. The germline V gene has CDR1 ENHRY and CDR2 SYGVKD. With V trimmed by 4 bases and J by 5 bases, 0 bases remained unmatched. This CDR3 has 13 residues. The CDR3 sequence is CAISGQGDQPQHF. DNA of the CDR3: TGTGCCATCAGTGGACAGGGGGATCAGCCCCAGCATTTT.

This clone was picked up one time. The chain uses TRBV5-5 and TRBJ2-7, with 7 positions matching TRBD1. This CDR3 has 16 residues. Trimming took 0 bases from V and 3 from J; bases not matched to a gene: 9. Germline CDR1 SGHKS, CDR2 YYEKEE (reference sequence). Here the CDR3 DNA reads TGTGCCAGCAGCTTGGCCGCGGATGCAGGGGGCTACGAGCAGTACTTC. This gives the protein CASSLAADAGGYEQYF.

CDR3 bases: TGTGCCAGCAGCTTAGCAACAGAAATACAGGGAGATTATAGCAATCAGCCCCAGCATTTT. As protein: CASSLATEIQGDYSNQPQHF. The chain is built from TRBV11-3 and TRBJ1-5; D is possibly TRBD1 (6 bases). The V gene lost 1 base and the J gene lost 0 bases, with 22 bases spanning the gap. Germline-derived CDR1 and CDR2 are SGHNT and YENEEA. The CDR3 runs to 20 residues.

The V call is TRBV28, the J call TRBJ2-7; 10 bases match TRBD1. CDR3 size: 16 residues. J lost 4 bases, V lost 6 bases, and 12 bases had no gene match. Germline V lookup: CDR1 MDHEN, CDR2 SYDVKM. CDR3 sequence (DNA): TGTGCCAGCAGATCCTCTGGGACAGGGGTTTCGTACGAGCAGTACTTC. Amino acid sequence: CASRSSGTGVSYEQYF.

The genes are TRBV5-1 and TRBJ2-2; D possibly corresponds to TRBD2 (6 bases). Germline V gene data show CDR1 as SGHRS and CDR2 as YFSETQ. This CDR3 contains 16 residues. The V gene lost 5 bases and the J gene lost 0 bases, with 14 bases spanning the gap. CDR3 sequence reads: CASRDSGTANTGELFF. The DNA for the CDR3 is TGCGCCAGCAGGGATAGCGGAACTGCGAACACCGGGGAGCTGTTTTTT.

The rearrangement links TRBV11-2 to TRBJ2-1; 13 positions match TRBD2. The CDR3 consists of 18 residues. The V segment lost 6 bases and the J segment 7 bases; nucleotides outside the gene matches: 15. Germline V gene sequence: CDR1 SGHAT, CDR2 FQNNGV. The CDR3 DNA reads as TGTGCCAGCAGACAGATAGGACGGCGGACTAGCGGGAGTAATGAGCAGTTCTTC. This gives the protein CASRQIGRRTSGSNEQFF.

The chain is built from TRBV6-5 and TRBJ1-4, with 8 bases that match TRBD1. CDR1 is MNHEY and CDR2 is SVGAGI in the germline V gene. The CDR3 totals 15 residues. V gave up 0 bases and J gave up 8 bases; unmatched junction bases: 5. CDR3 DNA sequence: TGTGCCAGCAGTTACTCTGACAGGGGCAGCGAAAAACTGTTTTTT. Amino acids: CASSYSDRGSEKLFF.

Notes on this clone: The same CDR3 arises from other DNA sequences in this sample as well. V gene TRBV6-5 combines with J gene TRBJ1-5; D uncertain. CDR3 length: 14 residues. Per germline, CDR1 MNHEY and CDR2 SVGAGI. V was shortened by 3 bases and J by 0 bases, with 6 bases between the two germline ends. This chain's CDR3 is CASSYSYSNQPQHF. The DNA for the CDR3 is TGTGCCAGCAGTTATTCCTATAGCAATCAGCCCCAGCATTTT.

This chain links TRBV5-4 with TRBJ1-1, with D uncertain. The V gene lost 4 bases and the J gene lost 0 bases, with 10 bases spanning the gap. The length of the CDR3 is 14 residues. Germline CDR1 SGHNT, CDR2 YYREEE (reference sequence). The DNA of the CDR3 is TGTGCCAGCAGCGAGGAATTCGTGAACACTGAAGCTTTCTTT. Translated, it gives CASSEEFVNTEAFF.

CDR3 DNA: TGTGCCAGCAGCTTAGATCGAAGCTACACCGGGGAGCTGTTTTTT. Its protein is CASSLDRSYTGELFF. V and J are TRBV11-2 and TRBJ2-2; D not certain. V lost 0 bases and J lost 3, with 8 bases in between. The V gene's germline CDR1 is SGHAT and CDR2 FQNNGV. The CDR3 length is 15 residues.

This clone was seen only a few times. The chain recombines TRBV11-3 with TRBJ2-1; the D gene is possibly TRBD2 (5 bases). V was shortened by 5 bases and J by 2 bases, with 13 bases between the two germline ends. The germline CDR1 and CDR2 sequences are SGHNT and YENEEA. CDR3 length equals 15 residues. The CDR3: CASSPFEGTYNEQFF. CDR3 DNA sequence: TGTGCCAGCAGCCCCTTTGAGGGAACCTACAATGAGCAGTTCTTC.

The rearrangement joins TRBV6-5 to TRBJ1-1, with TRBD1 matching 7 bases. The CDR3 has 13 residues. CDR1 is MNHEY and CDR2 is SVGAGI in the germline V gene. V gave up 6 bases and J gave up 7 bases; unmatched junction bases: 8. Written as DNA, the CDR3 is TGTGCCAGCAGGGACCCCCGGACAGGTGAAGCTTTCTTT. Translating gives CASRDPRTGEAFF.

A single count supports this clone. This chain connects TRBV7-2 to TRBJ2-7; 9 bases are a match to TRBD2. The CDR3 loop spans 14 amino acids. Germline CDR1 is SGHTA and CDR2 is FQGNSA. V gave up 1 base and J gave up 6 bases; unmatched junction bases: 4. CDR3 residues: CASSLEGLAAEQYF. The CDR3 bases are TGTGCCAGCAGCTTAGAGGGACTAGCTGCCGAGCAGTACTTC.